This section outlines one T cell receptor (beta chain) sequence together with its context. Negative isolation was used for CD8+ and CD4+ T cells and FACS enrichment for TEMRA cells. Trimming removed 2 bases from V and 5 bases from J, with 6 bases in between. Germline V CDR1 and CDR2: LGHDT, YNNKEL (reference sequence). This CDR3 has 12 residues. These data originate in a study of CD8 T cells in Susac syndrome. Random hexamers primed reverse transcription of about 0.45 to 1 ug RNA. The amplification used immunoSEQ multiplex PCR on TCR beta CDR3; it spanned 54 Vbeta and 13 Jbeta. TCRdb used MiXCR to reprocess the immunoSEQ multiplex PCR reads, holding one entry per CDR3 protein. The sample contains a few hundred thousand distinct CDR3 sequences, about 90% of which appear only once.

V and J are TRBV3-1 and TRBJ2-5; D call uncertain. The origin of this receptor is a human donor with multiple sclerosis. The sequencing sample was made of CD8+ T cells from PBMCs. CDR3 sequence: CASSQPSETQYF. The CDR3 nucleotides are TGTGCCAGCAGCCAACCATCGGAGACCCAGTACTTC.